These T cell receptor beta chains were read from a single sample in a study of blood T cells in healthy people across ages. Each CDR3 protein gets one entry after TCRdb re-called the 5' RACE reads with MiXCR. This sample carries 550,000 to 800,000 distinct CDR3 sequences, roughly 32% of them seen once, and the ten largest clones take 15%. The sequencing input was blood. The receptors shown here come from an elderly woman in good health. Each CDR3 is given with its conserved first and last residue. A D gene is named only where the DNA matches it firmly. A clone size is listed for some rows: how often the clone was seen (once, few, many), or a class if it is expanded.

v_call: TRBV11-2
d_call: .
clone_size: many
j_call: TRBJ2-6
cdr3_aa: CASSPVMRPGANVLTF
cdr3_nt: TGTGCCAGCAGCCCAGTAATGAGGCCTGGGGCCAACGTCCTGACTTTC

v_call: TRBV11-1
d_call: .
clone_size: .
j_call: TRBJ2-2
cdr3_aa: CASSSGGGGLNTGELFF
cdr3_nt: TGTGCCAGCAGCTCAGGCGGCGGGGGCCTGAACACCGGGGAGCTGTTTTTT

v_call: TRBV5-5
d_call: .
clone_size: .
j_call: TRBJ1-1
cdr3_aa: CASSCSIGMNTEAFF
cdr3_nt: TGTGCCAGCAGCTGCAGCATAGGAATGAACACTGAAGCTTTCTTT

v_call: TRBV20-1
d_call: TRBD2
clone_size: many
j_call: TRBJ2-1
cdr3_aa: CSARESGLVREQFF
cdr3_nt: TGCAGTGCTAGAGAAAGCGGACTAGTTCGGGAGCAGTTCTTC

v_call: TRBV5-5
d_call: TRBD2
clone_size: .
j_call: TRBJ2-7
cdr3_aa: CASSPRDYAYEQYF
cdr3_nt: TGTGCCAGCAGCCCCCGGGACTATGCCTACGAGCAGTACTTC

v_call: TRBV12-3/TRBV12-4
d_call: TRBD2
clone_size: .
j_call: TRBJ2-3
cdr3_aa: CASILGGGRADTQYF
cdr3_nt: TGTGCCAGCATCCTCGGGGGGGGGAGAGCAGATACGCAGTATTTT

v_call: TRBV24-1
d_call: .
clone_size: many
j_call: TRBJ2-1
cdr3_aa: CATSYGTYNEQFF
cdr3_nt: TGTGCCACCAGCTACGGGACATACAATGAGCAGTTCTTC

v_call: TRBV19
d_call: .
clone_size: .
j_call: TRBJ2-3
cdr3_aa: CASSTEGGSTDTQYF
cdr3_nt: TGTGCCAGTAGTACCGAGGGGGGGAGCACAGATACGCAGTATTTT

v_call: TRBV12-5
d_call: .
clone_size: many
j_call: TRBJ2-5
cdr3_aa: CASQRQPQETQYF
cdr3_nt: TGTGCTAGTCAACGGCAGCCCCAAGAGACCCAGTACTTC

v_call: TRBV20-1
d_call: TRBD2
clone_size: .
j_call: TRBJ2-3
cdr3_aa: CSARDSSGGFYTQYF
cdr3_nt: TGCAGTGCTAGAGATAGCAGCGGGGGGTTTTATACGCAGTATTTT

v_call: TRBV15
d_call: .
clone_size: many
j_call: TRBJ1-1
cdr3_aa: CATRGVSTEAFF
cdr3_nt: TGTGCCACCAGAGGGGTGAGCACTGAAGCTTTCTTT

v_call: TRBV6-5
d_call: .
clone_size: .
j_call: TRBJ2-7
cdr3_aa: CASSYAQAYEQYF
cdr3_nt: TGTGCCAGCAGTTACGCACAGGCCTACGAGCAGTACTTC

v_call: TRBV5-1
d_call: .
clone_size: many
j_call: TRBJ2-5
cdr3_aa: CASSSDPEETQYF
cdr3_nt: TGCGCCAGCAGCTCGGACCCCGAAGAGACCCAGTACTTC

v_call: TRBV7-9
d_call: .
clone_size: .
j_call: TRBJ2-5
cdr3_aa: CASSGVTETQYF
cdr3_nt: TGTGCCAGCAGCGGGGTAACAGAGACCCAGTACTTC

v_call: TRBV6-2/TRBV6-3
d_call: .
clone_size: many
j_call: TRBJ2-5
cdr3_aa: CASSYTLRFQETQYF
cdr3_nt: TGTGCCAGCAGTTACACGTTACGGTTTCAAGAGACCCAGTACTTC

v_call: TRBV19
d_call: .
clone_size: few
j_call: TRBJ1-1
cdr3_aa: CASTVGTPNTEAFF
cdr3_nt: TGTGCCAGTACCGTCGGAACGCCGAACACTGAAGCTTTCTTT

v_call: TRBV19
d_call: .
clone_size: .
j_call: TRBJ2-2
cdr3_aa: CASQPGRANTGELFF
cdr3_nt: TGTGCCAGTCAACCCGGCCGCGCGAACACCGGGGAGCTGTTTTTT

v_call: TRBV6-2/TRBV6-3
d_call: .
clone_size: .
j_call: TRBJ1-1
cdr3_aa: CASSPGKTEAFF
cdr3_nt: TGTGCCAGCAGTCCGGGTAAGACTGAAGCTTTCTTT